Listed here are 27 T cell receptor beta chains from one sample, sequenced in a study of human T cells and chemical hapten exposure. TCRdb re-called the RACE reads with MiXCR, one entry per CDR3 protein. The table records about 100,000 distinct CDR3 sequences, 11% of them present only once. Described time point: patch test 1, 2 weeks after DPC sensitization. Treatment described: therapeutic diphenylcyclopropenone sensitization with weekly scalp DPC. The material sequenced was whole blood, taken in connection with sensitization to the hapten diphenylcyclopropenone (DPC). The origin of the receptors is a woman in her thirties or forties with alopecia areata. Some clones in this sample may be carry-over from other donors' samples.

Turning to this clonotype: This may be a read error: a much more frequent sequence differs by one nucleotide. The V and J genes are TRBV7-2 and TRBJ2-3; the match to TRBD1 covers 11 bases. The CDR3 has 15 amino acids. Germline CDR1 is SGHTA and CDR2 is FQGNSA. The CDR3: CANSLGTGGTDTQYF. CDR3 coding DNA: TGTGCCAACAGCTTAGGGACAGGGGGAACAGATACGCAGTATTTT.

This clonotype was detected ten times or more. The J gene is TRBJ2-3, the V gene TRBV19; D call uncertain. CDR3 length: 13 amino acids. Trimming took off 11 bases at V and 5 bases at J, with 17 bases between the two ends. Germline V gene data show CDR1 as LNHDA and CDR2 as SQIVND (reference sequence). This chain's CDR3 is CAASSGRGDTQYF. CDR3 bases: TGTGCCGCCTCATCCGGGCGCGGAGATACGCAGTATTTT.

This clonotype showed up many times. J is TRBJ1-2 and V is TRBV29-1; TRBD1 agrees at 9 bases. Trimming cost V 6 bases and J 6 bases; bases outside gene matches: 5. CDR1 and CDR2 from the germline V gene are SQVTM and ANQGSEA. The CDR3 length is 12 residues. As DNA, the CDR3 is TGCAGCGTACGTGACAGGGGGAATGGCTACACCTTC. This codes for CSVRDRGNGYTF.

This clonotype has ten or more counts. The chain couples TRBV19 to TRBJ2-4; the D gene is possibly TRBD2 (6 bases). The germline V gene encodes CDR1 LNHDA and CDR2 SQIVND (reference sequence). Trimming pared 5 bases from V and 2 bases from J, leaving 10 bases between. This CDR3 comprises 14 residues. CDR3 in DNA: TGTGCCAGTAGTTTTGGAGGGCCCAAAAACATTCAGTACTTC. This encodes CASSFGGPKNIQYF.

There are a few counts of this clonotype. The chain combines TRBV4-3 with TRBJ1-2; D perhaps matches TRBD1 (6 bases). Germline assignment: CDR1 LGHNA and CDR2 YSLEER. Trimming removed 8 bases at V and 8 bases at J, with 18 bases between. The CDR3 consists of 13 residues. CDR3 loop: CASGPDRAYGYTF. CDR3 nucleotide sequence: TGCGCCAGCGGACCGGACAGAGCCTACGGCTACACCTTC.

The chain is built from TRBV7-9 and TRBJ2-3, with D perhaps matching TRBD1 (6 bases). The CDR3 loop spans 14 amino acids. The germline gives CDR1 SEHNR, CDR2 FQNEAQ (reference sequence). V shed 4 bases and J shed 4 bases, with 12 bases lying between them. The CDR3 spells CASSSDRTADTQYF. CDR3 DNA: TGTGCCAGCAGCTCGGACAGAACGGCAGATACGCAGTATTTT.

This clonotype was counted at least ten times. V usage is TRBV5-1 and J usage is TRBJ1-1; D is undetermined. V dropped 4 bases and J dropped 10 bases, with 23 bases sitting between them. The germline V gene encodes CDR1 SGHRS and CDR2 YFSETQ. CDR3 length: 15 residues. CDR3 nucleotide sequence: TGCGCCAGCAGCGCCATGACGATGGACGGATATGGAGCTTTCTTT. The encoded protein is CASSAMTMDGYGAFF.

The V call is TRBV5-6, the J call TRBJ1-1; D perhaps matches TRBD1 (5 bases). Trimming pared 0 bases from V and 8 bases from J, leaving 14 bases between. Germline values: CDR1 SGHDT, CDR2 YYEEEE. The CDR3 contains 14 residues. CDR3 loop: CASSLAVRAREAFF. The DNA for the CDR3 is TGTGCCAGCAGCTTGGCAGTCAGGGCCCGGGAAGCTTTCTTT.

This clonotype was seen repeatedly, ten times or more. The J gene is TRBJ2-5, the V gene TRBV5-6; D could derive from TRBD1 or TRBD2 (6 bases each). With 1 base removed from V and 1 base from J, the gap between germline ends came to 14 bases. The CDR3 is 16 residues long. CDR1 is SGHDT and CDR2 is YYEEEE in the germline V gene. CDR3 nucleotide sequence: TGTGCCAGCAGCTTGACGGGGGCTCACCTCCAAGAGACCCAGTACTTC. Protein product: CASSLTGAHLQETQYF.

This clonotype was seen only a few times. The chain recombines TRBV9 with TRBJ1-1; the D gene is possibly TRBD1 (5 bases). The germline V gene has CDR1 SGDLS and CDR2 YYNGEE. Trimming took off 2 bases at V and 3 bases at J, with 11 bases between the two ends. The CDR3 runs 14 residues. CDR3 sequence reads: CASSVAMGDTEAFF. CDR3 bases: TGTGCCAGCAGCGTCGCAATGGGGGACACTGAAGCTTTCTTT. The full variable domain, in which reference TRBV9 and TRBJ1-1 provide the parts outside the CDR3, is DSGVTQTPKHLITATGQRVTLRCSPRSGDLSVYWYQQSLDQGLQFLIQYYNGEERAKGNILERFSAQQFPDLHSELNLSSLELGDSALYFCASSVAMGDTEAFFGQGTRLTVV.

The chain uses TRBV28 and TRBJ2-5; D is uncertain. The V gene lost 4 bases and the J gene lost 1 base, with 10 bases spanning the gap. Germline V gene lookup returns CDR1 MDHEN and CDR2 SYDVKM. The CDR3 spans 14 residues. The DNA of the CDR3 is TGTGCCAGCAGTTCAAGAGCGATCCAAGAGACCCAGTACTTC. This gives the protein CASSSRAIQETQYF.

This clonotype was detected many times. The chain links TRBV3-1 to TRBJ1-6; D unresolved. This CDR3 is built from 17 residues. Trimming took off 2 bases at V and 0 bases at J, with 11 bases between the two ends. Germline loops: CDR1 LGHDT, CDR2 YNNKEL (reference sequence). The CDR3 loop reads CASSQSRLDSYNSPLHF. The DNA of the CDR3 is TGTGCCAGCAGCCAAAGTCGTCTGGACTCCTATAATTCACCCCTCCACTTT.

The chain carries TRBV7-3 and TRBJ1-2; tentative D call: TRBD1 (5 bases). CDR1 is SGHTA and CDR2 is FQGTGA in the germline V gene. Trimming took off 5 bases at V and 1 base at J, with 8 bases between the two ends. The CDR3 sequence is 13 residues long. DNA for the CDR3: TGTGCCAGCAGCATGGGGGATAACTATGGCTACACCTTC. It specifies CASSMGDNYGYTF.

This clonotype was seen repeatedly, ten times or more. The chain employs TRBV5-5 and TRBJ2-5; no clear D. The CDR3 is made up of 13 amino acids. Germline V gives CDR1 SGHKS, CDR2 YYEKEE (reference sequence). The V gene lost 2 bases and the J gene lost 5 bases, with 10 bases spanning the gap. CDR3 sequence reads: CASSFRMGETQYF. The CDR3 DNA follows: TGTGCCAGCAGCTTCCGGATGGGGGAGACCCAGTACTTC.

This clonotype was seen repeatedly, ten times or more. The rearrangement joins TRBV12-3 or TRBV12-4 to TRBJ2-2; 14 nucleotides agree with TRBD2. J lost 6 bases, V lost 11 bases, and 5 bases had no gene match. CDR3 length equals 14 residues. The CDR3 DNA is TGTGCCGGGACGGGACTAGCGGGAGCCGGGGAGCTGTTTTTT. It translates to CAGTGLAGAGELFF.

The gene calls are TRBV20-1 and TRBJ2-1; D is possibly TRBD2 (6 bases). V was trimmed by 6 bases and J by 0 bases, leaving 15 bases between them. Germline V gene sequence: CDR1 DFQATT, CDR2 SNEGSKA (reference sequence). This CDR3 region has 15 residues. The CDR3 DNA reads TGCAGTGCGGCGGGACTCCCGAACTCCTACAATGAGCAGTTCTTC. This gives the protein CSAAGLPNSYNEQFF.

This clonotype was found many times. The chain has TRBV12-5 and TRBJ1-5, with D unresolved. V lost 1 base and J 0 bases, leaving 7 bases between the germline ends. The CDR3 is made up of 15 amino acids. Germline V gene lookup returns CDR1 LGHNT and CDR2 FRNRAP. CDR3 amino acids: CASGLGRDSNQPQHF. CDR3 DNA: TGTGCTAGTGGTTTGGGTCGGGATAGCAATCAGCCCCAGCATTTT.

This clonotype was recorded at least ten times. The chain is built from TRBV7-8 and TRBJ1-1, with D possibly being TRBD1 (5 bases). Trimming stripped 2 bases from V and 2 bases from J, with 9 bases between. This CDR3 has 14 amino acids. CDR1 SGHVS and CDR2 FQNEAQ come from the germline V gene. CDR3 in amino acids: CASSLWGQNTEAFF. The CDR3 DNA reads TGTGCCAGCAGCTTATGGGGCCAAAACACTGAAGCTTTCTTT.

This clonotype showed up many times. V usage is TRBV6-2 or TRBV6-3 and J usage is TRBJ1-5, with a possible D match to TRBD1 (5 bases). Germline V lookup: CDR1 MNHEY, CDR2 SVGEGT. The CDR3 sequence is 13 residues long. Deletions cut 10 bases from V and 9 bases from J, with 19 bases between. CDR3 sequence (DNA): TGTGCCATTCGGGACCCCCCAAATTGGCCCCAGCATTTT. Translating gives CAIRDPPNWPQHF.

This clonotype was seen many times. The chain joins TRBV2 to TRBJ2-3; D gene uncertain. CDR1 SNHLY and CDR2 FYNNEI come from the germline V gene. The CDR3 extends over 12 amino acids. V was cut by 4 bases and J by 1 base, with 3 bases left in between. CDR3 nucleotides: TGTGCCAGCAGTGTTCGCACAGATACGCAGTATTTT. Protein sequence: CASSVRTDTQYF.

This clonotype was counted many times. CDR3 amino acids: CASSYRTPLYGYTF. The DNA for the CDR3 is TGTGCCAGCAGTTACCGGACGCCCCTCTATGGCTACACCTTC. The chain recombines TRBV6-2 or TRBV6-3 with TRBJ1-2; no clear D gene. The CDR3 has 14 residues. Germline CDR1 MNHEY, CDR2 SVGEGT. Between the trimmed V and J ends, which lost 2 bases and 4 bases, there was a span of 11 bases.

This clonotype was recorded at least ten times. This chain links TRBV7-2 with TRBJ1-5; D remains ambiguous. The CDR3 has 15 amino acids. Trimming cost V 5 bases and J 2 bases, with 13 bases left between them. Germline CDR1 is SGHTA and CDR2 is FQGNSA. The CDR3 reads CASSPSLGGNQPQHF. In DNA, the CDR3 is TGTGCCAGCAGCCCCTCCCTGGGAGGCAATCAGCCCCAGCATTTT.

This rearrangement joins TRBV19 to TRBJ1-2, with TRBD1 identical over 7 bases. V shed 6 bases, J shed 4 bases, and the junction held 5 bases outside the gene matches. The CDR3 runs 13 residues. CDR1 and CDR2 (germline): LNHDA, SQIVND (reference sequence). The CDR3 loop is CASSSGQVYGYTF. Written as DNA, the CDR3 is TGTGCCAGTAGCAGCGGACAGGTCTATGGCTACACCTTC.

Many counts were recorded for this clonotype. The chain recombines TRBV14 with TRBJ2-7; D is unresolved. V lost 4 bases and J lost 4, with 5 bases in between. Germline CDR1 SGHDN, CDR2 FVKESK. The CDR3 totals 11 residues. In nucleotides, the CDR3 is TGTGCCAGCAGCCGAGAGTACGAGCAGTACTTC. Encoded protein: CASSREYEQYF.

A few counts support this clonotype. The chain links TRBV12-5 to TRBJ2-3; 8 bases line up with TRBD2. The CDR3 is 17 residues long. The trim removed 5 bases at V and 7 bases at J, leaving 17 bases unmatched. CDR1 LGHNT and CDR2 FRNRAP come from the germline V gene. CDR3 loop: CASGNPSLAGGDNTQYF. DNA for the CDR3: TGTGCTAGTGGTAATCCAAGTCTGGCGGGGGGCGATAATACGCAGTATTTT.

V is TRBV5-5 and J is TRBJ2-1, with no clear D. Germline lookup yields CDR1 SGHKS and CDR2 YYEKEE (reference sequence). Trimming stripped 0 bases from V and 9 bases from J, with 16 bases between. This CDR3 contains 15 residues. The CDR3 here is CASSLGQVPRSEQFF. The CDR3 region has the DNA TGTGCCAGCAGCTTGGGGCAAGTCCCTCGATCTGAGCAGTTCTTC.

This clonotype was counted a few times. CDR3: CASSLNGPFYEQYF. The CDR3 DNA sequence: TGTGCCAGCAGTTTAAATGGGCCGTTCTACGAGCAGTACTTC. The chain carries TRBV28 and TRBJ2-7; D remains ambiguous. Germline CDR1 MDHEN, CDR2 SYDVKM. The CDR3 extends over 14 amino acids. Deletions cut 2 bases from V and 3 bases from J, with 11 bases between.